This passage covers 18 T cell receptor beta chains from one sample sequenced in a study of blood T cell repertoires in COVID-19. The protocol was immunoSEQ multiplex PCR, while the TCRdb copy is restricted to in-frame clones and leaves out a portion. The sample holds a few hundred thousand clones, approximately 87% seen once. Sequencing was done on a sample of peripheral blood. Source of these receptors: a man in his fifties or sixties who had recovered from COVID-19.

The chain uses TRBV7-2 and TRBJ1-1; D is unresolved. The CDR3 extends over 14 amino acids. Trimming shortened V by 5 bases and J by 0 bases, and 10 bases separated the two germline ends. The germline gives CDR1 SGHTA, CDR2 FQGNSA. The CDR3 DNA follows: TGTGCCAGCAGCCTGACACCCATGAACACTGAAGCTTTCTTT. Its protein product is CASSLTPMNTEAFF.

The chain links TRBV12-3 or TRBV12-4 to TRBJ1-1, with 8 bases lining up with TRBD1. The V gene end was trimmed by 6 bases and the J gene end by 8 bases; junction bases not matched to a gene: 2. The length of the CDR3 is 11 residues. The CDR3 DNA sequence: TGTGCCAGCAGCCGACAGGGGGAAGCTTTCTTT. This codes for CASSRQGEAFF.

This clone was counted between two and nine times. This chain joins TRBV6-2 or TRBV6-3 and TRBJ1-1, with 7 bases aligning to TRBD1. Germline lookup yields CDR1 MNHEY and CDR2 SVGEGT. The CDR3 is 15 amino acids. After removal of 6 bases from V and 6 bases from J, the junction contained 13 bases not matched to a gene. CDR3: CASRPGTARRAEAFF. The CDR3 DNA reads TGTGCCAGCAGACCTGGGACAGCTAGGCGCGCTGAAGCTTTCTTT.

The rearrangement uses TRBV5-6 and TRBJ1-2; D unclear. Germline CDR1 and CDR2: SGHDT and YYEEEE. The CDR3 is 16 residues long. V lost 0 bases and J lost 3, with 15 bases in between. The CDR3: CASSLEISKPDYGYTF. The DNA for the CDR3 is TGTGCCAGCAGCTTGGAGATTTCCAAACCAGACTATGGCTACACCTTC.

The chain couples TRBV10-3 to TRBJ2-7; D gene uncertain. The germline gives CDR1 ENHRY, CDR2 SYGVKD. The V end lost 2 bases, the J end lost 6 bases, and 11 bases lay between the germline ends. The length of the CDR3 is 13 residues. The CDR3 bases are TGTGCCATCAGTGAGGAGAGGCCGGGCGAGCAGTACTTC. Protein product: CAISEERPGEQYF.

The J gene is TRBJ1-4, the V gene TRBV13; 7 nucleotides match TRBD1. The CDR3 extends over 14 amino acids. V lost 10 bases, J lost 8 bases, and 13 bases stayed unmatched. Germline values: CDR1 PRHDT, CDR2 FYEKMQ (reference sequence). The DNA of the CDR3 is TGTGCCACCGAAGGCGACAGGGAATGGGAAAAACTGTTTTTT. Amino acid sequence: CATEGDREWEKLFF.

J is TRBJ2-7 and V is TRBV19, with 8 bases fitting TRBD1. Losses at the gene ends were 1 base for V and 4 bases for J; bases not matched to a gene: 3. The germline V gene has CDR1 LNHDA and CDR2 SQIVND (reference sequence). This CDR3 has 14 amino acids. The DNA for the CDR3 is TGTGCCAGTAGTATAGCTCACAGGGGGTACGAGCAGTACTTC. Its translation is CASSIAHRGYEQYF.

This chain uses TRBV9 with TRBJ1-1, with D maybe TRBD1 (6 bases). This CDR3 contains 15 residues. The germline V gene encodes CDR1 SGDLS and CDR2 YYNGEE. The V end was cut by 3 bases, the J end by 1 base, with 13 bases between. Here the CDR3 reads CASSASGQSNTEAFF. The DNA of the CDR3 is TGTGCCAGCAGCGCTTCAGGACAGTCGAACACTGAAGCTTTCTTT.

The rearrangement uses TRBV29-1 and TRBJ1-1; D is uncertain. V lost 3 bases and J 0 bases, leaving 11 bases between the germline ends. This CDR3 spans 14 amino acids. Germline V gene lookup returns CDR1 SQVTM and CDR2 ANQGSEA. CDR3 sequence: CSVDSARMNTEAFF. In DNA, the CDR3 is TGCAGCGTTGACTCGGCGAGGATGAACACTGAAGCTTTCTTT.

This chain connects TRBV19 to TRBJ2-5; 8 bases are a match to TRBD1. From germline, CDR1 is LNHDA and CDR2 SQIVND (reference sequence). The CDR3 sequence is 14 residues long. V dropped 6 bases and J dropped 2; count of bases not matched to a gene: 5. CDR3 sequence reads: CASRDRGQQETQYF. CDR3 nucleotides: TGTGCCAGTAGAGACAGGGGCCAGCAAGAGACCCAGTACTTC.

This rearrangement joins TRBV7-9 to TRBJ1-5; D perhaps matches TRBD1 (6 bases). This CDR3 contains 13 residues. Trimming took off 3 bases at V and 4 bases at J, with 7 bases between the two ends. The germline CDR1 and CDR2 sequences are SEHNR and FQNEAQ (reference sequence). CDR3 in DNA: TGTGCCAGCAGCTTCGACAGGAATCAGCCCCAGCATTTT. This translates into CASSFDRNQPQHF.

The chain couples TRBV7-6 to TRBJ2-7; the match to TRBD1 covers 10 bases. Looked up from germline, CDR1 is SGHVS and CDR2 is FNYEAQ. V dropped 5 bases and J dropped 2; count of bases not matched to a gene: 6. This CDR3 region has 15 residues. Written as DNA, the CDR3 is TGTGCCAGCAGCGCGCGACAGGGGGCCACCTACGAGCAGTACTTC. As protein: CASSARQGATYEQYF.

CDR3: CASSFPEGVGYGYTF. Written as DNA, the CDR3 is TGTGCCAGCAGTTTCCCCGAGGGGGTGGGCTATGGCTACACCTTC. The rearrangement joins TRBV28 to TRBJ1-2, with D perhaps TRBD1 (6 bases). Germline values: CDR1 MDHEN, CDR2 SYDVKM. The CDR3 length is 15 residues. Trimming stripped 3 bases from V and 4 bases from J, with 15 bases between.

This chain joins TRBV12-3 or TRBV12-4 and TRBJ1-6; a weak D match, TRBD1 (5 bases). The V gene lost 6 bases and the J gene lost 16 bases, with 13 bases spanning the gap. This CDR3 comprises 11 residues. Here the CDR3 reads CASSPGGTLHF. The CDR3 bases are TGTGCCAGCAGCCCCGGGGGTACGCTCCACTTT.

The gene calls are TRBV7-8 and TRBJ2-1; 9 nucleotides align to TRBD2. The CDR3 is made up of 19 amino acids. Trimming removed 4 bases from V and 1 base from J; junction bases left unmatched: 14. Germline V gene sequence: CDR1 SGHVS, CDR2 FQNEAQ. The CDR3 bases are TGTGCCAGCAGCTCCCCCGCGGGAGGGGTATATGGTTCCTACAATGAGCAGTTCTTC. Its protein product is CASSSPAGGVYGSYNEQFF.

V gene TRBV2 combines with J gene TRBJ2-7; TRBD1 matches at 8 bases. Germline assignment: CDR1 SNHLY and CDR2 FYNNEI. This CDR3 has 11 amino acids. V shed 8 bases and J 6 bases; nucleotides not matched to a gene: 3. CDR3 coding DNA: TGTGCCAGCCTAGGACAGGGCGAGCAGTACTTC. Translation: CASLGQGEQYF.

This clone was detected a few times. This chain uses TRBV6-6 with TRBJ1-4; tentatively, D is TRBD1 (5 bases). CDR1 and CDR2 from the germline V gene are MNHNY and SVGAGI (reference sequence). CDR3 length equals 15 residues. Trimming cost V 8 bases and J 10 bases, with 23 bases left between them. The CDR3 is CASGERAREGRKLFF. CDR3 in DNA: TGTGCCAGCGGGGAGCGGGCTCGGGAGGGGAGAAAACTGTTTTTT.

The rearrangement links TRBV15 to TRBJ2-7; tentative D call: TRBD2 (5 bases). V lost 0 bases to trimming and J lost 6 bases, with 15 bases between them. CDR3 size: 15 residues. Germline CDR1 and CDR2: LNHNV and YYDKDF (reference sequence). The CDR3 nucleotides are TGTGCCACCAGCAGAGAACGGGGAACCACCTCCGAGCAGTACTTC. Translated: CATSRERGTTSEQYF.